The entry below describes one T cell receptor (beta chain). Full-length variable regions came from constant-region reverse primers plus semi-nested Nested Universal Primer A PCR. TCRdb passed the 5' RACE reads through MiXCR, listing each CDR3 protein once. The table has tens of thousands of distinct CDR3 sequences, roughly 24% seen once. CDR3 length: 16 amino acids. V lost 5 bases to trimming and J lost 4 bases, with 21 bases between them. Germline V gene sequence: CDR1 SEHNR, CDR2 FQNEAQ (reference sequence). V and J are TRBV7-9 and TRBJ2-7; D might be TRBD1 or TRBD2, each matching 5 bases. Input material: naive CD4+ T cells sorted from a lymph node. The sample's subset: naive CD4+ T cells, CD4+CD45RA+CD25-. This clonotype was sampled from a female donor with breast cancer. The CDR3 DNA reads as TGTGCCAGCAGCCCGCTAGATGGGGCAGGGACGTACGAGCAGTACTTC. It codes for CASSPLDGAGTYEQYF.